The 25 T cell receptor beta chains below all came from one sample that was sequenced in a study of cytomegalovirus exposure and HLA in healthy donors. PCR primers comprised 60 Vbeta and 13 Jbeta primers. Some clones are missing from TCRdb's copy, which holds only in-frame ones; the method was immunoSEQ multiplex PCR. There are 150,000 to 200,000 clones in the sample; nearly 80% occur only once, and approximately 6.3% lies in the top ten. The sample was PBMCs. The receptors shown here come from a man aged 35 to 55 in good health and CMV-seropositive.

The V call is TRBV6-5, the J call TRBJ2-3; D is unclear. Germline CDR1 reads MNHEY; CDR2 reads SVGAGI. The ends were cut back, 5 bases at V and 7 bases at J, with 16 bases in the middle. The CDR3 is 14 amino acids. The CDR3 protein is CASSSVTHAYTQYF. In nucleotides, the CDR3 is TGTGCCAGCAGTAGCGTGACTCACGCGTATACGCAGTATTTT.

This clone appeared a few times. This chain links TRBV5-1 with TRBJ1-1, with TRBD1 as a possible D gene (6 bases). The length of the CDR3 is 15 residues. V was shortened by 3 bases and J by 4 bases, with 16 bases between the two germline ends. In germline, CDR1 is SGHRS, CDR2 YFSETQ. DNA for the CDR3: TGCGCCAGCAGCTCCAGGGGCCCCACTGGCACTGAAGCTTTCTTT. Amino acid sequence: CASSSRGPTGTEAFF.

The rearrangement uses TRBV10-2 and TRBJ2-3, with D possibly being TRBD2 (5 bases). Germline V gives CDR1 WSHSY, CDR2 SAAADI. The V and J ends lost 7 bases and 2 bases respectively, with 13 bases between them. CDR3 length equals 14 residues. The CDR3 loop reads CASKSGRSTDTQYF. Here the CDR3 DNA reads TGCGCCAGCAAATCGGGGAGATCCACAGATACGCAGTATTTT.

The rearrangement links TRBV6-5 to TRBJ1-4, with D maybe TRBD1 (5 bases). In germline, CDR1 is MNHEY, CDR2 SVGAGI. V shed 2 bases and J shed 8 bases, with 9 bases lying between them. The CDR3 totals 13 residues. CDR3 sequence (DNA): TGTGCCAGCAGTTACGCCGGGGGGGAAAAACTGTTTTTT. Amino acid sequence: CASSYAGGEKLFF.

The chain joins TRBV29-1 to TRBJ2-1; 7 nucleotides match TRBD2. J was trimmed by 7 bases and V by 7 bases; bases with no gene match: 10. Germline CDR1 reads SQVTM; CDR2 reads ANQGSEA. This CDR3 has 13 residues. CDR3 coding DNA: TGCAGCGCACGGGGGGATTGGCGGAATGAGCAGTTCTTC. As protein: CSARGDWRNEQFF.

CDR3 sequence reads: CASRGPSGELFF. The CDR3 bases are TGTGCCAGCAGGGGCCCTTCCGGGGAGCTGTTTTTT. The chain combines TRBV6-1 with TRBJ2-2; D not certain. The V and J ends lost 6 bases and 6 bases respectively, with 8 bases between them. The CDR3 has 12 residues. Germline V gene data show CDR1 as MNHNS and CDR2 as SASEGT.

V gene TRBV6-6 combines with J gene TRBJ2-1; TRBD1 is a possible D gene (7 bases). From germline, CDR1 is MNHNY and CDR2 SVGAGI (reference sequence). With 8 bases removed from V and 5 bases from J, the gap between germline ends came to 16 bases. CDR3 length: 14 amino acids. CDR3 DNA: TGTGCCAGCGCCCGCGGGGACAGCGACAATGAGCAGTTCTTC. It specifies CASARGDSDNEQFF.

The chain uses TRBV5-6 and TRBJ2-7; 10 bases fit TRBD2. CDR3 length equals 15 residues. CDR1 and CDR2 (germline): SGHDT, YYEEEE. J gave up 7 bases and V 3 bases, and 10 bases lay outside the gene matches. CDR3 amino acids: CASSYGASGRREQYF. For the CDR3, the DNA is TGTGCCAGCAGCTACGGGGCTAGCGGGAGAAGGGAGCAGTACTTC.

This rearrangement joins TRBV4-1 to TRBJ2-7, with 8 bases that match TRBD1. Germline CDR1 and CDR2: MGHRA and YSYEKL. V shed 4 bases and J 0 bases; nucleotides not matched to a gene: 5. The CDR3 is made up of 15 amino acids. CDR3 residues: CASSRGTGDSYEQYF. As DNA, the CDR3 is TGCGCCAGCAGCCGAGGGACAGGAGACTCCTACGAGCAGTACTTC.

The chain links TRBV11-2 to TRBJ2-1, with D possibly matching TRBD1 (6 bases). Germline V gene data show CDR1 as SGHAT and CDR2 as FQNNGV. Trimming removed 5 bases at V and 1 base at J, with 15 bases between. This CDR3 spans 16 amino acids. The CDR3 DNA follows: TGTGCCAGCAGCGTATTGGGGGCCCCATCCTACAATGAGCAGTTCTTC. Translated, it gives CASSVLGAPSYNEQFF.

J is TRBJ2-5 and V is TRBV6-1, with 12 bases identical to TRBD2. The length of the CDR3 is 15 residues. Losses at the gene ends were 6 bases for V and 1 base for J; bases not matched to a gene: 3. CDR1 is MNHNS, CDR2 SASEGT, per germline. The CDR3 loop reads CASSQTSGSQETQYF. The DNA of the CDR3 is TGTGCCAGCAGCCAGACTAGCGGGAGCCAAGAGACCCAGTACTTC.

V is TRBV4-2 and J is TRBJ2-7, with 8 bases identical to TRBD2. J lost 0 bases, V lost 0 bases, and 7 bases had no gene match. CDR1 and CDR2 (germline): LGHNA, YNFKEQ. The CDR3 runs to 17 residues. CDR3 loop: CASSQDLLAGSSYEQYF. The CDR3 bases are TGTGCCAGCAGCCAAGATCTGCTAGCGGGTTCCTCCTACGAGCAGTACTTC.

This clone has only one observation. The chain recombines TRBV19 with TRBJ2-1, with TRBD1 identical over 9 bases. The CDR3 has 15 amino acids. Germline lookup yields CDR1 LNHDA and CDR2 SQIVND (reference sequence). The junction had 6 bases not matched to a gene; V was cut back by 5 bases and J by 4 bases. The CDR3 DNA is TGTGCCAGTAGTTCCGACGGGACAGGGTACAATGAGCAGTTCTTC. Its protein is CASSSDGTGYNEQFF. Complete variable domain (other parts from reference TRBV19 and TRBJ2-1): DGGITQSPKYLFRKEGQNVTLSCEQNLNHDAMYWYRQDPGQGLRLIYYSQIVNDFQKGDIAEGYSVSREKKESFPLTVTSAQKNPTAFYLCASSSDGTGYNEQFFGPGTRLTVL.

The J gene is TRBJ2-1, the V gene TRBV28, with 9 bases matching TRBD2. The germline V gene encodes CDR1 MDHEN and CDR2 SYDVKM. Losses at the gene ends were 2 bases for V and 9 bases for J; bases not matched to a gene: 5. The CDR3 is 14 residues long. CDR3 sequence: CASSLAGGPGEQFF. The CDR3 DNA is TGTGCCAGCAGTTTAGCGGGAGGGCCTGGTGAGCAGTTCTTC.

V gene TRBV5-8 combines with J gene TRBJ2-4; 8 bases are a match to TRBD2. With V trimmed by 3 bases and J by 8 bases, 10 bases remained unmatched. This CDR3 comprises 15 residues. Germline assignment: CDR1 SGHTS and CDR2 YDEGEE. DNA of the CDR3: TGTGCCAGCAGCTACTCACGGGAGGGCCGGGACATTCAGTACTTC. Protein: CASSYSREGRDIQYF.

The J gene is TRBJ2-5, the V gene TRBV19; 8 bases map to TRBD2. The CDR3 spans 15 residues. J lost 5 bases, V lost 3 bases, and 8 bases had no gene match. Germline assignment: CDR1 LNHDA and CDR2 SQIVND (reference sequence). The DNA of the CDR3 is TGTGCCAGTAGTATGACCGGGGGGGCAAAGGAGACCCAGTACTTC. Amino acid sequence: CASSMTGGAKETQYF.

V and J are TRBV5-4 and TRBJ1-2; the D is unclear. The CDR3 sequence is 12 residues long. Trimming left V 4 bases short and J 4 bases short, with 8 bases between. From germline, CDR1 is SGHNT and CDR2 YYREEE (reference sequence). DNA of the CDR3: TGTGCCAGCAGCCCCAACAGCTATGGCTACACCTTC. It specifies CASSPNSYGYTF. Filled out from reference TRBV5-4 and TRBJ1-2, the complete variable domain reads ETGVTQSPTHLIKTRGQQVTLRCSSQSGHNTVSWYQQALGQGPQFIFQYYREEENGRGNFPPRFSGLQFPNYSSELNVNALELDDSALYLCASSPNSYGYTFGSGTRLTVV.

The chain recombines TRBV19 with TRBJ1-1; maybe TRBD1 (6 bases). V dropped 6 bases and J dropped 6 bases, with 17 bases sitting between them. The CDR3 runs to 14 residues. The V gene's germline CDR1 is LNHDA and CDR2 SQIVND (reference sequence). CDR3 bases: TGTGCCAGTAGACAGGGTCGGGGTACACCTGAAGCTTTCTTT. Protein sequence: CASRQGRGTPEAFF.

The rearrangement joins TRBV11-3 to TRBJ2-3, with D unresolved. The V end was cut by 4 bases, the J end by 5 bases, with 7 bases between. The CDR3 spans 12 residues. Germline CDR1 SGHNT, CDR2 YENEEA. CDR3 protein: CASSSREDTQYF. Written as DNA, the CDR3 is TGTGCCAGCAGCTCTCGAGAAGATACGCAGTATTTT.

V usage is TRBV7-9 and J usage is TRBJ1-1, with 9 bases matching TRBD1. CDR3 length: 13 amino acids. V dropped 9 bases and J dropped 2; count of bases not matched to a gene: 4. CDR1 is SEHNR, CDR2 FQNEAQ, per germline (reference sequence). The CDR3 DNA is TGTGCCAGTGGGACAGGGTTCAACACTGAAGCTTTCTTT. It encodes CASGTGFNTEAFF.

As concerns this clone: One end of the junction does not line up with germline, which may come from a read error. The V and J genes are TRBV7-7 and TRBJ2-5, with D possibly TRBD1 on 6 matching bases. This CDR3 region has 13 residues. Per the germline V gene, CDR1 is SSHAT and CDR2 is FNYEAQ (reference sequence). CDR3 residues: CASSRQAQETQYF. CDR3 nucleotide sequence: TGTGCTAGCAGCCGACAGGCCCAAGAGACCCAGTACTTC.

This clone was counted only a few times. The rearrangement links TRBV29-1 to TRBJ2-5; D remains ambiguous. The V end lost 4 bases, the J end lost 5 bases, and 17 bases lay between the germline ends. In germline, CDR1 is SQVTM, CDR2 ANQGSEA. This CDR3 is built from 14 residues. The CDR3 bases are TGCAGCGTTGTAATGGGTGGGCTACAGGAGACCCAGTACTTC. Residues: CSVVMGGLQETQYF.

In its sample, this clone was seen a few times. The chain links TRBV5-1 to TRBJ2-1, with 7 bases aligning to TRBD1. This CDR3 spans 13 amino acids. After removal of 0 bases from V and 9 bases from J, the junction contained 3 bases not matched to a gene. CDR1 SGHRS and CDR2 YFSETQ come from the germline V gene. The CDR3 here is CASSLGQGGEQFF. The CDR3 DNA is TGCGCCAGCAGCTTGGGACAGGGCGGTGAGCAGTTCTTC.

The chain's CDR3 is CASRRTGAFNEKLFF. The DNA for the CDR3 is TGTGCCAGCAGGAGGACAGGGGCCTTTAATGAAAAACTGTTTTTT. This chain joins TRBV2 and TRBJ1-4; 9 bases agree with TRBD1. Unmatched junction bases numbered 6, after V lost 6 bases and J lost 4 bases. The germline CDR1 and CDR2 sequences are SNHLY and FYNNEI. The CDR3 is 15 residues long.

The genes are TRBV5-5 and TRBJ2-1; the match to TRBD2 covers 16 bases. Germline assignment: CDR1 SGHKS and CDR2 YYEKEE (reference sequence). V gave up 3 bases and J gave up 2 bases; unmatched junction bases: 8. The CDR3 consists of 19 residues. The CDR3 nucleotides read TGTGCCAGCAGCTCGAGTCCCGGGACTAGCGGGAGGGCCTACAATGAGCAGTTCTTC. It encodes CASSSSPGTSGRAYNEQFF.